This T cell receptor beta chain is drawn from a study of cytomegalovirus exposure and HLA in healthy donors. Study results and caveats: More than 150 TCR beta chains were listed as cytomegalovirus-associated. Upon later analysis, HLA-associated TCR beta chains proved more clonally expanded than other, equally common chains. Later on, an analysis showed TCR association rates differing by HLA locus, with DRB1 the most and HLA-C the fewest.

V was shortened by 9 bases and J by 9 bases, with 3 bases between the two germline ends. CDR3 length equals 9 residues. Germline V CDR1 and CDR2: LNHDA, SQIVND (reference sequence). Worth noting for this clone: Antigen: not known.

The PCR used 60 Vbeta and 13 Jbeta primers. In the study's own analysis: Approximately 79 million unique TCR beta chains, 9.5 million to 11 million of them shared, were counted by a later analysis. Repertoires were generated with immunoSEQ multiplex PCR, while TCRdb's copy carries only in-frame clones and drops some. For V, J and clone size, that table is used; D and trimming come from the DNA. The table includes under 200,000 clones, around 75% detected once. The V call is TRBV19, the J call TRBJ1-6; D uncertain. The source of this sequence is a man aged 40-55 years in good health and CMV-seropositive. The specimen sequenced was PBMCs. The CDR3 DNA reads TGTGCCAGCGTTTCACCCCTCCACTTT. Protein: CASVSPLHF.